This T cell receptor beta chain was identified in a study of beta chain features in type 1 diabetes. Whole-study results and caveats: Moderate yet significant TCRB CDR3 shortening was seen in Type 1 diabetes patients in all four CD4+ subsets.

This clone was detected a few times. The antigen remains unidentified. Expressed TCRB transcripts were sequenced, since all the RNA that had been isolated was reverse transcribed. This table comes from immunoSEQ multiplex PCR, and its TCRdb copy is limited to in-frame clones, with some not included. This sample carries a few hundred thousand clones, approximately 12% of them seen once, and the ten largest clones take roughly 0.015%. Sequencing used naive CD4+ T cells from blood. The sequence was collected from a woman under 30 with type 1 diabetes.

For the CDR3, the DNA is TGTGCCAGCCCTGACCGGGACAGGGGGGACGAGCAGTACTTC. Its protein product is CASPDRDRGDEQYF. The chain links TRBV5-4 to TRBJ2-7, with TRBD1 matching 11 bases. V was pared by 7 bases and J by 5 bases, with 8 bases of the junction left unmatched. The CDR3 length is 14 residues. CDR1 is SGHNT and CDR2 is YYREEE in the germline V gene (reference sequence). The full variable domain, rest sourced from reference TRBV5-4 and TRBJ2-7, is ETGVTQSPTHLIKTRGQQVTLRCSSQSGHNTVSWYQQALGQGPQFIFQYYREEENGRGNFPPRFSGLQFPNYSSELNVNALELDDSALYLCASPDRDRGDEQYFGPGTRLTVT.